These 17 T cell receptor beta chains originate from one sample sequenced in a study of T cell responses to AZD1222 COVID-19 vaccine. Using immunoSEQ multiplex PCR, the repertoire was profiled, and TCRdb retains in-frame clones only, with some absent. The sample lists some 140,000 clones, about four fifths occurring once. The specimen comprised peripheral blood, sampled on day 0 of AZD1222 vaccination. These receptor sequences come from an adult in good health.

The gene calls are TRBV19 and TRBJ2-1; 12 bases align to TRBD2. Germline V CDR1 and CDR2: LNHDA, SQIVND (reference sequence). This CDR3 has 16 amino acids. The junction had 8 bases not matched to a gene; V was cut back by 4 bases and J by 7 bases. CDR3 sequence (DNA): TGTGCCAGTAGTACGAGACCTAGCGGGGGGGAGAATGAGCAGTTCTTC. Protein sequence: CASSTRPSGGENEQFF.

This clone occurred a few times. V is TRBV27 and J is TRBJ1-5, with 11 bases lining up with TRBD1. Germline values: CDR1 MNHEY, CDR2 SMNVEV (reference sequence). There are 16 residues in the CDR3. Losses at the gene ends were 5 bases for V and 11 bases for J; bases not matched to a gene: 14. The CDR3 DNA sequence: TGTGCCAGCAGTCCCGGACAGGGGGCCGGAAGTAAGGCCCAGCATTTT. Amino acid sequence: CASSPGQGAGSKAQHF.

The chain couples TRBV29-1 to TRBJ1-2; no reliable D call. The germline CDR1 and CDR2 sequences are SQVTM and ANQGSEA. The V gene lost 3 bases and the J gene lost 4 bases, with 12 bases spanning the gap. The CDR3 extends over 13 amino acids. The CDR3 sequence is CSVDGERVYGYTF. The CDR3 region has the DNA TGCAGCGTTGATGGTGAAAGGGTCTATGGCTACACCTTC. The full variable domain, with the rest looked up from reference TRBV29-1 and TRBJ1-2, is SAVISQKPSRDICQRGTSLTIQCQVDSQVTMMFWYRQQPGQSLTLIATANQGSEATYESGFVIDKFPISRPNLTFSTLTVSNMSPEDSSIYLCSVDGERVYGYTFGSGTRLTVV.

A word on this clone: Mismatch with germline at one junction end may stem from a read error. The chain employs TRBV28 and TRBJ2-7; TRBD1 aligns across 7 bases. This CDR3 region has 12 residues. CDR1 and CDR2 (germline): MDHEN, SYDVKM. CDR3 sequence reads: CATSSNPGQLEF. The CDR3 bases are TGTGCCACCAGTTCCAACCCGGGACAGTTAGAATTC.

A few counts support this clone. The V call is TRBV7-2, the J call TRBJ1-1; TRBD1 matches 9 bases. The V and J ends lost 3 bases and 2 bases, in that order; junction bases with no gene match: 1. CDR1 and CDR2 from the germline V gene are SGHTA and FQGNSA. The CDR3 spans 14 residues. CDR3 sequence reads: CASSLDRGNTEAFF. CDR3 DNA sequence: TGTGCCAGCAGCTTGGACAGGGGTAACACTGAAGCTTTCTTT.

The V gene is TRBV2, the J gene TRBJ2-2; 7 bases line up with TRBD1. The CDR3 runs 15 residues. J lost 2 bases, V lost 7 bases, and 7 bases had no gene match. CDR1 and CDR2 from the germline V gene are SNHLY and FYNNEI. The CDR3 loop is CASTVGQTNTGELFF. In DNA form, the CDR3 reads TGTGCCAGCACTGTGGGACAGACAAACACCGGGGAGCTGTTTTTT.

The chain carries TRBV5-8 and TRBJ1-1; no clear D. The germline V gene encodes CDR1 SGHTS and CDR2 YDEGEE. This CDR3 contains 16 residues. V lost 3 bases to trimming and J lost 1 base, with 16 bases between them. The DNA for the CDR3 is TGTGCCAGCAGCTCGTCGGGTGTTGTGGCGAACACTGAAGCTTTCTTT. It yields the protein CASSSSGVVANTEAFF.

This clone has just one count. The chain is built from TRBV5-1 and TRBJ1-5; no firm D call. Germline V CDR1 and CDR2: SGHRS, YFSETQ. V shed 0 bases and J shed 5 bases, with 6 bases lying between them. The CDR3 consists of 13 residues. DNA of the CDR3: TGCGCCAGCAGCTTGGAGGGATATCAGCCCCAGCATTTT. Residues: CASSLEGYQPQHF.

CDR3 amino acids: CASSEGSPTYGYTF. CDR3 nucleotide sequence: TGTGCCAGCAGTGAGGGCAGTCCAACTTATGGCTACACCTTC. The chain carries TRBV6-1 and TRBJ1-2; D remains ambiguous. The CDR3 has 14 amino acids. Trimming left V 3 bases short and J 5 bases short, with 13 bases between. Germline V gives CDR1 MNHNS, CDR2 SASEGT.

This chain joins TRBV5-6 and TRBJ1-2, with TRBD1 identical over 11 bases. V dropped 1 base and J dropped 8; count of bases not matched to a gene: 4. Germline V gene data show CDR1 as SGHDT and CDR2 as YYEEEE. The CDR3 has 14 amino acids. The CDR3 nucleotides are TGTGCCAGCAGCTTGAAGGACAGGGGGCAAGGCTACACCTTC. Translated: CASSLKDRGQGYTF.

This clone was counted a single time. The rearrangement links TRBV30 to TRBJ1-1, with D perhaps TRBD1 (5 bases). The length of the CDR3 is 14 residues. CDR1 is GTSNPN, CDR2 SVGIG, per germline (reference sequence). Trimming removed 2 bases from V and 5 bases from J, with 15 bases in between. This CDR3 reads CAWSSVGGFTEAFF. The CDR3 DNA sequence: TGTGCCTGGAGTTCCGTCGGGGGATTTACTGAAGCTTTCTTT.

The V gene is TRBV7-8, the J gene TRBJ1-1, with a weak D call TRBD1 (5 bases). This CDR3 has 16 amino acids. The germline V and J ends were trimmed by 1 base and 3 bases, with 15 bases remaining between them. The germline V gene has CDR1 SGHVS and CDR2 FQNEAQ. In DNA, the CDR3 is TGTGCCAGCAGCTTAGACGGGTATGGGGCTTACACTGAAGCTTTCTTT. This gives the protein CASSLDGYGAYTEAFF.

CDR3 nucleotide sequence: TGTGCCAGCAGCCAAGGGCTGACAGGGAGCTCCTACAATGAGCAGTTCTTC. Translation: CASSQGLTGSSYNEQFF. The V gene is TRBV3-1 (or the pseudogene TRBV3-2), the J gene TRBJ2-1, with 7 bases lining up with TRBD1. Germline CDR1 and CDR2: LGHDT and YNNKEL (reference sequence). CDR3 length: 17 amino acids. V was pared by 1 base and J by 0 bases, with 6 bases of the junction left unmatched.

The gene calls are TRBV5-1 and TRBJ2-3; D call uncertain. The CDR3 sequence is 15 residues long. V lost 10 bases and J lost 0, with 18 bases in between. CDR1 is SGHRS, CDR2 YFSETQ, per germline. In nucleotides, the CDR3 is TGCGCCGCAGGCGACGGTGGTACTAGCACAGATACGCAGTATTTT. It yields the protein CAAGDGGTSTDTQYF.

V gene TRBV5-5 combines with J gene TRBJ2-3; TRBD1 or TRBD2 may be the D gene (6 bases each). CDR1 SGHKS and CDR2 YYEKEE come from the germline V gene (reference sequence). Deletions cut 2 bases from V and 0 bases from J, with 22 bases between. The CDR3 runs to 19 residues. The CDR3 protein is CASSFEGGLGPISTDTQYF. The CDR3 DNA reads as TGTGCCAGCAGCTTCGAGGGGGGTTTAGGTCCCATCAGCACAGATACGCAGTATTTT.

The chain is built from TRBV19 and TRBJ1-1, with 7 bases lining up with TRBD1. The germline V gene encodes CDR1 LNHDA and CDR2 SQIVND (reference sequence). The CDR3 covers 16 residues. Trimming removed 1 base from V and 5 bases from J; junction bases left unmatched: 10. CDR3 DNA: TGTGCCAGTAGTATAGCTCTGGGGGCAGGGGGGACTGAAGCTTTCTTT. Translated: CASSIALGAGGTEAFF.

The chain joins TRBV10-1 to TRBJ1-4; 11 bases fit TRBD1. The CDR3 is made up of 18 amino acids. V trimming: 6 bases; J trimming: 4 bases; junction bases outside the gene matches: 13. From germline, CDR1 is WNHNN and CDR2 SYGVQD (reference sequence). CDR3 residues: CASRGTGQGEVFNEKLFF. The DNA of the CDR3 is TGCGCCAGCAGGGGGACGGGACAGGGGGAAGTGTTTAATGAAAAACTGTTTTTT.